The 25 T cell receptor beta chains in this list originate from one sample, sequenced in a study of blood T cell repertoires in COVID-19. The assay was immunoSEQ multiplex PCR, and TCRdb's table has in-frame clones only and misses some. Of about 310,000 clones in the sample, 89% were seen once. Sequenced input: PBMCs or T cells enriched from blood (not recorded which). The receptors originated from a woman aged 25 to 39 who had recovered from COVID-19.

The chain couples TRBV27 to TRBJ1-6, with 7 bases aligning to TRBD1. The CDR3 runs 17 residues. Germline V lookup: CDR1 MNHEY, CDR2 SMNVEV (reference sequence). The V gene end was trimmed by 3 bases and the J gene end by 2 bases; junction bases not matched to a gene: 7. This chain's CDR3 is CASSLSGQGAYNSPLHF. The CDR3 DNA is TGTGCCAGCAGTTTGTCGGGGCAGGGGGCCTATAATTCACCCCTCCACTTT.

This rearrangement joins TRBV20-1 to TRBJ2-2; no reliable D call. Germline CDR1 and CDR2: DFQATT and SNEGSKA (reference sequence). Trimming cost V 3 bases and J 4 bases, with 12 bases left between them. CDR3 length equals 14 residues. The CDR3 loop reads CSASRTFSTGELFF. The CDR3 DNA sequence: TGCAGTGCTAGTAGAACTTTTTCCACCGGGGAGCTGTTTTTT.

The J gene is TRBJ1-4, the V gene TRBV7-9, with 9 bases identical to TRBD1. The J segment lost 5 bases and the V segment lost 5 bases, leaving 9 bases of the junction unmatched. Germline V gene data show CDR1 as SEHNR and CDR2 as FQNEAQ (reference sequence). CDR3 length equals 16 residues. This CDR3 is CASSPLYGQGNEKLFF. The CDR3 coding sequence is TGTGCCAGCAGCCCACTTTACGGACAGGGGAATGAAAAACTGTTTTTT.

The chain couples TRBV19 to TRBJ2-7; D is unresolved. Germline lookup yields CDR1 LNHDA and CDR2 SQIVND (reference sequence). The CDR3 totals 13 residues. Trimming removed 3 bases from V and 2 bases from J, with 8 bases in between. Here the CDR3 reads CASSITSAYEQYF. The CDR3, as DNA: TGTGCCAGTAGTATCACGTCAGCCTACGAGCAGTACTTC.

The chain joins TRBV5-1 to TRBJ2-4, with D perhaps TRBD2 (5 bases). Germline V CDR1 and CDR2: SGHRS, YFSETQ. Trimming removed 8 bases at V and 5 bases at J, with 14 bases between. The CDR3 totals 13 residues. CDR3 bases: TGCGCCAGTCGGGGTCTTCAGGAAAACATTCAGTACTTC. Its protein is CASRGLQENIQYF.

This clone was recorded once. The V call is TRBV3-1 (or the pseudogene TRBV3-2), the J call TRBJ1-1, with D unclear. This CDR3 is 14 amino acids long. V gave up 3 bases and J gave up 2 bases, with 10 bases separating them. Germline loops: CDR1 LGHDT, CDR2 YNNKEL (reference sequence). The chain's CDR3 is CASSHSAGNTEAFF. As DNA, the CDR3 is TGTGCCAGCAGCCATAGTGCGGGCAACACTGAAGCTTTCTTT.

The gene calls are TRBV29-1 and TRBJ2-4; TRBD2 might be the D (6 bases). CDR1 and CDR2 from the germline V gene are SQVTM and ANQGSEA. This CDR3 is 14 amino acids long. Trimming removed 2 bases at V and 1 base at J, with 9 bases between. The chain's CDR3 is CSVERGTAKNIQYF. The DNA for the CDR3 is TGCAGCGTTGAACGGGGGACCGCCAAAAACATTCAGTACTTC.

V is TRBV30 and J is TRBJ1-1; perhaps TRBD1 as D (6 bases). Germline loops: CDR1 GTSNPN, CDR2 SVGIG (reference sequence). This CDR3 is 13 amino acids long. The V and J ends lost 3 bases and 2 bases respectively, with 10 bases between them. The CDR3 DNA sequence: TGTGCCTGGAGACAGGGACGAAACACTGAAGCTTTCTTT. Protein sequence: CAWRQGRNTEAFF. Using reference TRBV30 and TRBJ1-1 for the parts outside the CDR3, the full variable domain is SQTIHQWPATLVQPVGSPLSLECTVEGTSNPNLYWYRQAAGRGLQLLFYSVGIGQISSEVPQNLSASRPQDRQFILSSKKLLLSDSGFYLCAWRQGRNTEAFFGQGTRLTVV.

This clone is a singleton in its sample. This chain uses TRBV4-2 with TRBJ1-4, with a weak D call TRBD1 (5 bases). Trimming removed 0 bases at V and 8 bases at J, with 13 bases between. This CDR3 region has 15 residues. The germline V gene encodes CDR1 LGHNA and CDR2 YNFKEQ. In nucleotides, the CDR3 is TGTGCCAGCAGCCAAGAGTGGGGGGTCAGGGAAAAACTGTTTTTT. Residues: CASSQEWGVREKLFF.

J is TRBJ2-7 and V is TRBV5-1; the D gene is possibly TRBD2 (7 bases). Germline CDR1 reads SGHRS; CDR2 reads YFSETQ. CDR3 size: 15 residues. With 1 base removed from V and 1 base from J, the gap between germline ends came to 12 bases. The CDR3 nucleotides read TGCGCCAGCAGCTTGTCGGGGGGCGATTCCTACGAGCAGTACTTC. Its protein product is CASSLSGGDSYEQYF.

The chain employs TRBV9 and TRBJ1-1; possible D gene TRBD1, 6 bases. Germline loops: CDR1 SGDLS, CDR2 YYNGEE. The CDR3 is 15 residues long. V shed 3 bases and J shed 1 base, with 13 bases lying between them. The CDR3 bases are TGTGCCAGCAGCGGTTGGGGGCTCCCGAACACTGAAGCTTTCTTT. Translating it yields CASSGWGLPNTEAFF.

CDR3 coding DNA: TGTGCCAGCAGCCGAGGATTGGGAGAGCCCTACGAGCAGTACTTC. Amino acids: CASSRGLGEPYEQYF. This sequence joins TRBV3-1 (or the pseudogene TRBV3-2) and TRBJ2-7, with D possibly being TRBD2 (5 bases). Trimming shortened V by 4 bases and J by 2 bases, and 15 bases separated the two germline ends. The V gene's germline CDR1 is LGHDT and CDR2 YNNKEL (reference sequence). The CDR3 runs to 15 residues.

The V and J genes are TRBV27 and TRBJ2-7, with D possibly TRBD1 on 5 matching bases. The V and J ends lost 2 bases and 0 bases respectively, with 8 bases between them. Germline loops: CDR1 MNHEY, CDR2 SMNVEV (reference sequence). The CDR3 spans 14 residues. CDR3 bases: TGTGCCAGCAGTTTAAGGGGAAACTCCTACGAGCAGTACTTC. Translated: CASSLRGNSYEQYF.

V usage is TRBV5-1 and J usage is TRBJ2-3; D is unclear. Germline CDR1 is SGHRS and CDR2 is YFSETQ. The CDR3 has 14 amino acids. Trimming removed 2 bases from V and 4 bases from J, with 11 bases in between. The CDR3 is CASSLDSFSDTQYF. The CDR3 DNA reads TGCGCCAGCAGCTTAGATAGCTTCTCAGATACGCAGTATTTT.

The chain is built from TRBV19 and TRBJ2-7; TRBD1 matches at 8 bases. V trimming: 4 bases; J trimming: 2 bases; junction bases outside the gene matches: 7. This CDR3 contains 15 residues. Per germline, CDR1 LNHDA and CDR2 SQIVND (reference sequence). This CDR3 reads CASSKLGTGAYEQYF. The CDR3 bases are TGTGCCAGTAGTAAACTGGGGACAGGTGCCTACGAGCAGTACTTC.

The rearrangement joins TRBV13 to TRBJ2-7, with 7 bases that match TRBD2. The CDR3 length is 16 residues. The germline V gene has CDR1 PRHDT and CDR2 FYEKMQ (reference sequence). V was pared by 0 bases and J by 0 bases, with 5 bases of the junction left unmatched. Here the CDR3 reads CASSLGTTSASYEQYF. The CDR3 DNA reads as TGTGCCAGCAGCTTAGGAACAACTAGCGCCTCCTACGAGCAGTACTTC.

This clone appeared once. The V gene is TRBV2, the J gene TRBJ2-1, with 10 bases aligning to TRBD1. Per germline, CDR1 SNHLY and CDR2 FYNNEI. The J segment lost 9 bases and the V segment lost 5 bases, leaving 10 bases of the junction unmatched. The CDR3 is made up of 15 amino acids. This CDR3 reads CASSTDRGQRGEQFF. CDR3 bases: TGTGCCAGCAGTACTGACAGGGGGCAGCGAGGTGAGCAGTTCTTC.

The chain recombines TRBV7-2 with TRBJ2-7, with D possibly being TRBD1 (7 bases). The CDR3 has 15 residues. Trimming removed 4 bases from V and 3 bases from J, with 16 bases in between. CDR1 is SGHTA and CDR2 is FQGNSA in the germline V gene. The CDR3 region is CASSSQSGGLYEQYF. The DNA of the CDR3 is TGTGCCAGCAGCTCACAGTCAGGGGGGCTCTACGAGCAGTACTTC.

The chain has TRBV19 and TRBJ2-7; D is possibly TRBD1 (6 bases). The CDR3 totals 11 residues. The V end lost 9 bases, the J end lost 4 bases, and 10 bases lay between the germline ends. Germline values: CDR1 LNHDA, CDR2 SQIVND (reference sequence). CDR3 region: CASSDRYEQYF. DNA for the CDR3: TGTGCCAGCTCCGACAGGTACGAGCAGTACTTC.

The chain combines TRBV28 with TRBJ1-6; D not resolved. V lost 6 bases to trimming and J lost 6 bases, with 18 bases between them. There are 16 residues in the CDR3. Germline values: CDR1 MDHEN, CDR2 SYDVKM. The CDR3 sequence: CASSPVATVVNSPLHF. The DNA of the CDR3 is TGTGCCAGCAGCCCCGTAGCGACGGTCGTTAATTCACCCCTCCACTTT.

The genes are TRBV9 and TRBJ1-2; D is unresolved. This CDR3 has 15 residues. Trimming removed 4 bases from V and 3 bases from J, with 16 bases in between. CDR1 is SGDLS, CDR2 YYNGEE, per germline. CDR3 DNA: TGTGCCAGCAGCCCCCATCCAGAACAATACTATGGCTACACCTTC. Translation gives CASSPHPEQYYGYTF.

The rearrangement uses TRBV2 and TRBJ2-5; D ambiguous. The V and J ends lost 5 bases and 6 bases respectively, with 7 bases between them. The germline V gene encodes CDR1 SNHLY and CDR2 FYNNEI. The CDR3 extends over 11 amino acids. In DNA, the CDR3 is TGTGCCAGCAGTCCCGCGAAGACCCAGTACTTC. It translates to CASSPAKTQYF.

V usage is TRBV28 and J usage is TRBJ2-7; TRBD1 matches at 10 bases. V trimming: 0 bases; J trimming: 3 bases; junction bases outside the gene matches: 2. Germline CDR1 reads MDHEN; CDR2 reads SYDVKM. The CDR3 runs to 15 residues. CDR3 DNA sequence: TGTGCCAGCAGTTTATGGGACAGGGGGGGCTACGAGCAGTACTTC. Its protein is CASSLWDRGGYEQYF.

This chain's CDR3 is CASSVGQEWGNTIYF. CDR3 bases: TGTGCCAGCAGTGTGGGACAGGAGTGGGGAAACACCATATATTTT. The V and J genes are TRBV2 and TRBJ1-3; TRBD1 matches at 8 bases. J was trimmed by 4 bases and V by 4 bases; bases with no gene match: 6. CDR3 length: 15 residues. Germline values: CDR1 SNHLY, CDR2 FYNNEI.

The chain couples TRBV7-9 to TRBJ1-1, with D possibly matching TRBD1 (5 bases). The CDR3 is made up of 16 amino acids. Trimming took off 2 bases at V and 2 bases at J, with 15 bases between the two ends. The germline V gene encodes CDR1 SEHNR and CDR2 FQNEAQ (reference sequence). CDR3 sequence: CASSLRTGLINTEAFF. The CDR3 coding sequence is TGTGCCAGCAGCTTACGAACAGGACTAATTAACACTGAAGCTTTCTTT.